Below are 16 T cell receptor beta chains sequenced from a single sample in a study of blood T cell repertoires in COVID-19. The table came from immunoSEQ multiplex PCR; TCRdb's copy has only in-frame clones and leaves some out. The table shows 200,000 to 250,000 clones, with around 84% occurring only once. Material: peripheral blood. All receptors derive from a woman aged 80 or over with active or convalescent COVID-19.

This chain joins TRBV18 and TRBJ2-7, with D possibly TRBD1 on 5 matching bases. In germline, CDR1 is KGHSH, CDR2 LQKENI. The CDR3 is made up of 14 amino acids. V was pared by 3 bases and J by 4 bases, with 13 bases between. Here the CDR3 DNA reads TGTGCCAGCTCACCTTTTGGACAAGGGTACGAGCAGTACTTC. Its translation: CASSPFGQGYEQYF.

The sample holds one count of this clone. The chain couples TRBV5-6 to TRBJ1-6; D not resolved. The CDR3 extends over 17 amino acids. V dropped 0 bases and J dropped 0 bases, with 10 bases sitting between them. CDR1 SGHDT and CDR2 YYEEEE come from the germline V gene. The CDR3, as DNA: TGTGCCAGCAGCTTGGCCGGTGGGAGCTCCTATAATTCACCCCTCCACTTT. Its translation is CASSLAGGSSYNSPLHF.

CDR3 amino acids: CASSFGRTNYGYTF. As DNA, the CDR3 is TGTGCCAGCAGCTTTGGGAGAACTAACTATGGCTACACCTTC. The V call is TRBV7-9, the J call TRBJ1-2; D is unresolved. The CDR3 has 14 amino acids. Trimming stripped 3 bases from V and 0 bases from J, with 8 bases between. In germline, CDR1 is SEHNR, CDR2 FQNEAQ (reference sequence).

This chain connects TRBV3-1 (or the pseudogene TRBV3-2) to TRBJ1-2; D is undetermined. CDR1 and CDR2 (germline): LGHDT, YNNKEL (reference sequence). V was trimmed by 4 bases and J by 4 bases, leaving 4 bases between them. The CDR3 is 11 amino acids. CDR3 residues: CASSRSYGYTF. DNA of the CDR3: TGTGCCAGCAGCCGGAGCTATGGCTACACCTTC.

V and J are TRBV9 and TRBJ1-2, with 7 bases aligning to TRBD1. The CDR3 contains 11 residues. Germline V gives CDR1 SGDLS, CDR2 YYNGEE. V lost 4 bases to trimming and J lost 8 bases; unmatched junction nucleotides: 2. The CDR3 DNA follows: TGTGCCAGCAGCTTAGGGGGCGGCTACACCTTC. Protein: CASSLGGGYTF.

V is TRBV4-3 and J is TRBJ1-1, with D possibly matching TRBD1 (5 bases). The CDR3 length is 15 residues. Trimming removed 7 bases from V and 5 bases from J, with 20 bases in between. The germline CDR1 and CDR2 sequences are LGHNA and YSLEER. The CDR3 is CASTITARGGTEAFF. The CDR3 coding sequence is TGCGCCAGCACAATAACCGCTCGGGGGGGGACTGAAGCTTTCTTT.

As to this clone: This sample includes further DNA sequences coding for the same CDR3. J is TRBJ1-2 and V is TRBV18; a weak D match, TRBD1 (5 bases). V was cut by 3 bases and J by 6 bases, with 11 bases left in between. This CDR3 has 13 residues. Germline V lookup: CDR1 KGHSH, CDR2 LQKENI. Here the CDR3 DNA reads TGTGCCAGCTCACCCCGGGGGTCGGATGGCTACACCTTC. This sequence encodes CASSPRGSDGYTF.

The rearrangement uses TRBV6-2 or TRBV6-3 and TRBJ2-3; 7 positions agree with TRBD1. The V segment lost 6 bases and the J segment 3 bases; nucleotides outside the gene matches: 6. Germline V CDR1 and CDR2: MNHEY, SVGEGT. The CDR3 is 14 amino acids. CDR3: CASSPRQGTDTQYF. CDR3 DNA sequence: TGTGCCAGCAGCCCTAGACAGGGAACAGATACGCAGTATTTT.

The V and J genes are TRBV7-6 and TRBJ1-5; tentatively, D is TRBD1 (6 bases). Between the trimmed V and J ends, which lost 3 bases and 1 base, there was a span of 16 bases. The CDR3 is made up of 17 amino acids. Germline CDR1 reads SGHVS; CDR2 reads FNYEAQ. CDR3 protein: CASSFLRGALSNQPQHF. Written as DNA, the CDR3 is TGTGCCAGCAGCTTCCTTCGGGGGGCTTTGAGCAATCAGCCCCAGCATTTT.

The chain links TRBV5-4 to TRBJ2-2; 11 nucleotides align to TRBD1. CDR1 SGHNT and CDR2 YYREEE come from the germline V gene (reference sequence). There are 15 residues in the CDR3. Trimming removed 5 bases from V and 6 bases from J; junction bases left unmatched: 6. CDR3 residues: CASRRTGGSAGELFF. The DNA of the CDR3 is TGTGCCAGCAGACGGACAGGGGGCTCCGCCGGGGAGCTGTTTTTT.

The chain is built from TRBV5-1 and TRBJ1-4; TRBD1 is a possible D gene (5 bases). This CDR3 has 15 amino acids. V was cut by 3 bases and J by 0 bases, with 9 bases left in between. CDR1 is SGHRS, CDR2 YFSETQ, per germline. The CDR3 DNA reads as TGCGCCAGCAGCTGGAGACAGCCAACTAATGAAAAACTGTTTTTT. Residues: CASSWRQPTNEKLFF. The variable domain in full, with the rest retrieved from reference TRBV5-1 and TRBJ1-4, is KAGVTQTPRYLIKTRGQQVTLSCSPISGHRSVSWYQQTPGQGLQFLFEYFSETQRNKGNFPGRFSGRQFSNSRSEMNVSTLELGDSALYLCASSWRQPTNEKLFFGSGTQLSVL.

CDR3 residues: CASIGAGVTYEQYF. In nucleotides, the CDR3 is TGTGCCAGCATCGGAGCGGGGGTAACCTACGAGCAGTACTTC. V and J are TRBV2 and TRBJ2-7; 8 nucleotides agree with TRBD2. Germline CDR1 reads SNHLY; CDR2 reads FYNNEI. The CDR3 runs to 14 residues. The V gene end was trimmed by 7 bases and the J gene end by 2 bases; junction bases not matched to a gene: 7.

This chain links TRBV27 with TRBJ2-1; possibly TRBD2 for D (6 bases). Trimming took 0 bases from V and 7 from J, leaving 13 bases between them. This CDR3 is 15 amino acids long. Looked up from germline, CDR1 is MNHEY and CDR2 is SMNVEV (reference sequence). The CDR3 region is CASSLSSGAWNEQFF. In nucleotides, the CDR3 is TGTGCCAGCAGTTTATCGTCGGGAGCGTGGAATGAGCAGTTCTTC.

V and J are TRBV19 and TRBJ2-7, with D possibly TRBD1 on 7 matching bases. V gave up 6 bases and J gave up 11 bases, with 23 bases separating them. This CDR3 is built from 14 residues. Looked up from germline, CDR1 is LNHDA and CDR2 is SQIVND (reference sequence). CDR3 DNA sequence: TGTGCCAGTAGCAACGAAGGAGGGGGCGCCAGGAAGTACTTC. Its protein product is CASSNEGGGARKYF.

The chain uses TRBV7-9 and TRBJ2-6, with 7 bases aligning to TRBD1. The junction had 10 bases not matched to a gene; V was cut back by 4 bases and J by 1 base. Germline assignment: CDR1 SEHNR and CDR2 FQNEAQ (reference sequence). The CDR3 runs 18 residues. This CDR3 reads CASSSPPGTVSGANVLTF. CDR3 coding DNA: TGTGCCAGCAGCTCACCACCCGGGACAGTATCTGGGGCCAACGTCCTGACTTTC.

This chain links TRBV7-9 with TRBJ1-1; 10 positions match TRBD1. The CDR3 loop spans 16 amino acids. V lost 1 base to trimming and J lost 4 bases; unmatched junction nucleotides: 6. Germline V gene data show CDR1 as SEHNR and CDR2 as FQNEAQ (reference sequence). CDR3 sequence reads: CASSLGMTGGGTEAFF. DNA for the CDR3: TGTGCCAGCAGCTTAGGAATGACAGGGGGCGGCACTGAAGCTTTCTTT.